This T cell receptor (beta chain) was found in a study of blood T cell repertoires in COVID-19. Study as a whole: Whether acute or convalescent, the COVID-19 samples came from the United States, Italy and Spain.

Trimming took off 3 bases at V and 4 bases at J, with 15 bases between the two ends. Germline CDR1 KGHSH, CDR2 LQKENI. The length of the CDR3 is 15 residues. Libraries were prepared by immunoSEQ multiplex PCR; TCRdb keeps only in-frame clonotypes and omits some of them. The sample shows around 120,000 clones, roughly 89% of them seen only once. One Seattle source followed patients from active infection through their disease course. The sequenced sample was peripheral blood. The receptor was derived from a woman in her sixties or seventies with COVID-19, enrolled during active disease. This chain joins TRBV18 and TRBJ1-1; possibly TRBD1 for D (5 bases). The CDR3 here is CASSPVQGGSTEAFF. The CDR3, as DNA: TGTGCCAGCTCACCGGTTCAGGGAGGTTCCACTGAAGCTTTCTTT.